This TCR beta chain stems from a study of blood T cell repertoires in COVID-19. Overall study context: The study drew acute and convalescent COVID-19 samples from the United States, Italy and Spain. T cells, B-cell-depleted T cells, or PBMCs provided the cDNA or gDNA that served as material.

This clone was seen only once. The J segment lost 3 bases and the V segment lost 5 bases, leaving 14 bases of the junction unmatched. This CDR3 has 19 residues. The germline gives CDR1 SGHNT, CDR2 YENEEA. Per the original data handling: Estimation of nucleated cell counts relied on the amplification of reference gene primers. Profiling relied on immunoSEQ multiplex PCR, and the TCRdb table lists in-frame clones only, not all of them. The V and J calls and the clone size are those of that table, but D and trimming were determined from the DNA. The sample has more than 200,000 clones, around nine tenths seen once.

This chain joins TRBV11-3 and TRBJ2-7; 15 nucleotides align to TRBD2. The sample was peripheral blood. The sequence was collected from a woman aged 60-75 years with acute or convalescent COVID-19. The CDR3 loop is CASSPRRGPGLAGGYEQYF. In nucleotides, the CDR3 is TGTGCCAGCAGCCCTAGGAGGGGACCGGGACTAGCGGGAGGCTACGAGCAGTACTTC.